A single sample gave rise to the 10 T cell receptor beta chains below, sequenced in a study of cytomegalovirus exposure and HLA in healthy donors. 60 Vbeta and 13 Jbeta primers were used in PCR. Data came from immunoSEQ multiplex PCR; TCRdb stores just in-frame clones and leaves some out. Of 90,000 to 120,000 clones listed, over 75% are singletons. Specimen: PBMCs. These receptors were collected from a young man in good health and CMV-seronegative.

This chain links TRBV12-2 with TRBJ1-1. TRBV12-2 corresponds to a pseudogene. This CDR3 is 14 amino acids long. The DNA for the CDR3 is TGTGCAAGTCGCGTCCCCGGGGGAGGGACTGAAGCTTTCTTT. Translation: CASRVPGGGTEAFF.

The chain couples TRBV18 to TRBJ2-7; 9 bases fit TRBD1. This CDR3 spans 15 amino acids. Germline CDR1 reads KGHSH; CDR2 reads LQKENI. J gave up 5 bases and V 3 bases, and 8 bases lay outside the gene matches. DNA for the CDR3: TGTGCCAGCTCACCGACCGGGACAGGGTTGAACGAGCAGTACTTC. Translation gives CASSPTGTGLNEQYF.

The rearrangement joins TRBV28 to TRBJ2-7, with a weak D call TRBD1 (6 bases). Germline-derived CDR1 and CDR2 are MDHEN and SYDVKM. Trimming removed 4 bases at V and 5 bases at J, with 15 bases between. The CDR3 runs 14 residues. The DNA of the CDR3 is TGTGCCAGCAGTTCCGACCAGGGGTGGCACGAGCAGTACTTC. Translated: CASSSDQGWHEQYF.

This clone was observed a single time. The rearrangement joins TRBV29-1 to TRBJ1-2, with D perhaps matching TRBD1 (5 bases). CDR3 size: 15 residues. Germline values: CDR1 SQVTM, CDR2 ANQGSEA. The V end was cut by 4 bases, the J end by 5 bases, with 20 bases between. In nucleotides, the CDR3 is TGCAGCGTTGGTGAGACGCAGGGCAAGAGTTATGGCTACACCTTC. Translating gives CSVGETQGKSYGYTF. The entire variable domain, with the rest obtained from reference TRBV29-1 and TRBJ1-2, is as follows: SAVISQKPSRDICQRGTSLTIQCQVDSQVTMMFWYRQQPGQSLTLIATANQGSEATYESGFVIDKFPISRPNLTFSTLTVSNMSPEDSSIYLCSVGETQGKSYGYTFGSGTRLTVV.

The V gene is TRBV29-1, the J gene TRBJ2-1, with 10 bases fitting TRBD2. CDR1 is SQVTM and CDR2 is ANQGSEA in the germline V gene. With 6 bases clipped from V and 5 bases from J, the junction kept 7 bases outside the gene matches. The CDR3 length is 14 residues. CDR3 coding DNA: TGCAGCGTGGACAGCGGGAGGGGAAACAATGAGCAGTTCTTC. This encodes CSVDSGRGNNEQFF.

The gene calls are TRBV15 and TRBJ2-7, with TRBD2 matching over 13 bases. CDR3 length equals 13 residues. The junction had 8 bases not matched to a gene; V was cut back by 6 bases and J by 12 bases. CDR1 and CDR2 from the germline V gene are LNHNV and YYDKDF (reference sequence). CDR3 region: CATRGTSGTRWYF. CDR3 bases: TGTGCCACCAGAGGGACTAGCGGGACGAGGTGGTACTTC.

The V gene is TRBV19, the J gene TRBJ1-2; no firm D call. V lost 2 bases and J lost 4, with 11 bases in between. The germline gives CDR1 LNHDA, CDR2 SQIVND (reference sequence). This CDR3 region has 14 residues. CDR3: CASSISVRAYGYTF. In DNA, the CDR3 is TGTGCCAGTAGTATATCTGTGAGGGCCTATGGCTACACCTTC.

The chain recombines TRBV30 with TRBJ2-1; 8 positions agree with TRBD2. The trim removed 3 bases at V and 8 bases at J, leaving 6 bases unmatched. The CDR3 totals 13 residues. Germline V gene data show CDR1 as GTSNPN and CDR2 as SVGIG (reference sequence). The CDR3 bases are TGTGCCTGGAGACCGGGGGGGCCTGATGAGCAGTTCTTC. The encoded protein is CAWRPGGPDEQFF.

This clone was recorded once. This chain connects TRBV10-1 to TRBJ2-7; TRBD1 matches 9 bases. The CDR3 has 13 residues. Germline values: CDR1 WNHNN, CDR2 SYGVQD (reference sequence). The J segment lost 7 bases and the V segment lost 8 bases, leaving 9 bases of the junction unmatched. The CDR3: CASRQGGTGEQYF. In DNA form, the CDR3 reads TGCGCCAGCCGCCAGGGAGGGACAGGGGAGCAGTACTTC.

This clone was seen only a few times. J is TRBJ2-3 and V is TRBV10-2, with TRBD2 as a possible D gene (5 bases). Trimming shortened V by 3 bases and J by 6 bases, and 19 bases separated the two germline ends. The CDR3 sequence is 16 residues long. Germline V gene data show CDR1 as WSHSY and CDR2 as SAAADI. CDR3 sequence reads: CASSEGGGLIGDTQYF. The CDR3 nucleotides are TGCGCCAGCAGTGAAGGAGGCGGACTGATAGGGGATACGCAGTATTTT.